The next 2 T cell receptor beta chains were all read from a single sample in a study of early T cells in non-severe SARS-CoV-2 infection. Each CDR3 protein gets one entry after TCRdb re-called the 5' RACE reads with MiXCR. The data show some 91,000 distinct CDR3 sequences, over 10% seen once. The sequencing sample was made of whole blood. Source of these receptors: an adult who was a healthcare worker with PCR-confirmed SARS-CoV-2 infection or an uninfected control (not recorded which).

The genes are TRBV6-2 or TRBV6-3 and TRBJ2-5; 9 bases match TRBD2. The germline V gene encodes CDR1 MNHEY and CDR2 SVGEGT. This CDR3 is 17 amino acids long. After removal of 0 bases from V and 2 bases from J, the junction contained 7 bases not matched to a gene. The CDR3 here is CASSYSLSTSGQETQYF. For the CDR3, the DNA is TGTGCCAGCAGTTACTCCTTATCAACTAGCGGGCAAGAGACCCAGTACTTC.

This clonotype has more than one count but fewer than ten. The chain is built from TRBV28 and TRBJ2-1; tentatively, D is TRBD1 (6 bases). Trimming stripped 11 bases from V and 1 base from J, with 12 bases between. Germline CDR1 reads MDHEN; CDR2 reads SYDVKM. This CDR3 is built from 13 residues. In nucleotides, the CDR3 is TGTGCCGTACAGGGAAGGTCCTACAATGAGCAGTTCTTC. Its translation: CAVQGRSYNEQFF.